The clone carrying this TCR beta chain was seen at least ten times. As yet, its antigen is unknown. Regions amplified from RNA transcripts were the TCR beta CDR3 regions. HTBI primers were used for first-round RT-PCR of the TCR CDR3. TCRdb passed the multiplex PCR reads through MiXCR, listing each CDR3 protein once. The repertoire holds 560,000 or so distinct CDR3 sequences, with just under 20% as singletons. This sample is drawn from a study of T cells in Graves' hyperthyroidism and ophthalmopathy. General observations from the study: Model output signaled ophthalmopathy a median around 6.9 months ahead of onset.

V lost 6 bases, J lost 0 bases, and 17 bases lay in between. Germline V gene lookup returns CDR1 SNHLY and CDR2 FYNNEI. The CDR3 covers 16 residues. Sequencing used blood. This chain uses TRBV2 with TRBJ1-2; possible D gene TRBD1, 6 bases. This clonotype was obtained from a man aged 40-49 years with Graves' ophthalmopathy. CDR3 in amino acids: CASRRLWDITNYGYTF. The CDR3 DNA sequence: TGTGCCAGCAGAAGGCTTTGGGACATCACTAACTATGGCTACACCTTC.